This is a list of T cell receptor beta chains from one sample in a study of spatial heterogeneity in lung cancer. TCRdb re-analysed the 5' RACE reads in MiXCR, keeping a single row per CDR3 protein. The table lists about 9,600 distinct CDR3 sequences, around 7.3% of them singletons. Sequenced material: lung tumor tissue, taken at surgery. These receptors were taken from a male donor with early-stage non-small cell lung cancer. Each CDR3 is given with its conserved first and last residue.

J gene	V gene	CDR3 protein
TRBJ2-5	TRBV11-2	CASSLLSLAETQYF
TRBJ2-5	TRBV6-1	CASSETWGSQETQYF
TRBJ2-7	TRBV10-3	CAISDFGTDKHYEQYF
TRBJ2-4	TRBV6-1	CASIEGFVAKNIQYF
TRBJ1-2	TRBV4-3	CASSQDGTTYGYTF
TRBJ2-7	TRBV20-1	CSALGLAGVDEQYF
TRBJ2-2	TRBV7-7	CASSQTANTGELFF
TRBJ1-4	TRBV12-3/TRBV12-4	CASSLRGSNEKLFF
TRBJ1-5	TRBV28	CASATAGFSNQPQHF
TRBJ2-1	TRBV6-2/TRBV6-3	CASSYWGRGNYNEQFF
TRBJ2-6	TRBV29-1	CSVASTSGGNSGANVLTF
TRBJ1-1	TRBV18	CASCFSGGNTEAFF
TRBJ2-1	TRBV5-1	CASPRPIPGLADRNEQFF
TRBJ2-2	TRBV7-2	CASSLAVLAGVNTGELFF
TRBJ2-2	TRBV5-1	CASSLEQWGELFF
TRBJ2-5	TRBV9	CASSPQTGGGETQYF
TRBJ2-5	TRBV11-1	CASSYDRVQETQYF
TRBJ2-7	TRBV20-1	CSARDWAGVSLEQYF
TRBJ2-7	TRBV20-1	CSARRGGGDEQYF
TRBJ2-2	TRBV28	CASSLLAGRGNTGELFF
TRBJ2-7	TRBV30	CAWSPGLYEQYF
TRBJ1-3	TRBV11-2	CASSLLGPDYSGNTIYF
TRBJ2-5	TRBV7-2	CASRSGQQETQYF
TRBJ2-5	TRBV20-1	CSARALNEYQETQYF
TRBJ1-5	TRBV12-3/TRBV12-4	CASSLKAKQPQHF
TRBJ2-1	TRBV27	CASSLLPNEQFF
TRBJ1-1	TRBV30	CAWTRGMGNTEAFF
TRBJ2-1	TRBV20-1	CSAISSGGALEQFF
TRBJ2-4	TRBV5-1	CASSFTSGISAKNIQYF
TRBJ2-7	TRBV10-3	CAISESNDRDEQYF
TRBJ2-7	TRBV3-1	CASSLTPGEHEQYF
TRBJ2-1	TRBV25-1	CASSPLGKGKAFNEQFF
TRBJ1-5	TRBV11-2	CASSLGQGGISQPQHF
TRBJ1-6	TRBV5-4	CASSSDDRDSPLHF
TRBJ2-3	TRBV9	CASSVEQGGTDTQYF
TRBJ2-2	TRBV6-6	CASSYSRTGNTGELFF
TRBJ2-7	TRBV5-1	CASSPNTGRAYEQYF
TRBJ2-3	TRBV24-1	CATSDFTEGHTQYF
TRBJ1-5	TRBV7-9	CASSLDSNQPQHF
TRBJ1-4	TRBV20-1	CSASPTGSEKLFF
TRBJ1-1	TRBV7-9	CASSLVGGGTEAFF
TRBJ2-7	TRBV4-1	CASSQVLAGGYEQYF
TRBJ2-2	TRBV7-3	CASSLTYAGPNTGELFF
TRBJ2-7	TRBV12-3/TRBV12-4	CASSFSSAYEQYF
TRBJ2-2	TRBV5-1	CASSPTGGTGELFF
TRBJ2-5	TRBV20-1	CSARVAGAPGETQYF
TRBJ2-5	TRBV29-1	CSVSGQEGRQTQYF
TRBJ2-7	TRBV7-8	CASSLGQAYEHF
TRBJ2-2	TRBV5-1	CASSLGTGGVSGELFF
TRBJ2-4	TRBV15	CATSRDRGGSIQYF
TRBJ2-3	TRBV4-2	CASSQPGGGTDTQYF
TRBJ1-4	TRBV2	CASIEGTRNEKLFF
TRBJ1-6	TRBV7-8	CASSFGGSPLHF
TRBJ2-1	TRBV5-5	CASSSSSGRVSYNEQFF